Listed below are T cell receptor beta chains from one sample, sequenced in a study of T cells after somatic rescue of genetic block. Data came from immunoSEQ multiplex PCR; TCRdb stores just in-frame clones and leaves some out. This table holds 68,000 or so clones, around 90% found once. Input material: peripheral blood mononuclear cells (PBMCs). The receptors stem from a man in his forties. CDR3s include the opening cysteine and the closing phenylalanine or tryptophan. Each record gives: J gene, V gene, clone size, D gene, CDR3 DNA, CDR3 protein. The D gene is left open where the match is weak. Size tells how often a clone was seen (once, few, many) or the class of an expanded clone, and some rows leave it out.

TRBJ2-7 | TRBV9 | NA | NA | TGTGCCAGCAGCCCAAGGGTGGAGGATTCGGGCCTCTACGAGCAGTACTTC | CASSPRVEDSGLYEQYF
TRBJ1-3 | TRBV6-1 | NA | NA | TGTGCCAGCAACCCTGGGGGGCCTGGAAACACCATATATTTT | CASNPGGPGNTIYF
TRBJ2-5 | TRBV9 | NA | TRBD2 | TGTGCCAGCAGCGCGGGACTAGCGGGAGTGGAGACCCAGTACTTC | CASSAGLAGVETQYF
TRBJ1-1 | TRBV21-1 | NA | NA | TGTGCCAGCAGGACACAGGGGACTCCAAACACTGAAGCTTTCTTT | CASRTQGTPNTEAFF
TRBJ2-3 | TRBV14 | NA | NA | TGTGCCAGCAGCCGGGGGACTACAGATACGCAGTATTTT | CASSRGTTDTQYF
TRBJ2-1 | TRBV28 | NA | TRBD2 | TGTGCCAGCAGTTTATTGTCGGGGGGAAATGAGCAGTTCTTC | CASSLLSGGNEQFF
TRBJ2-7 | TRBV5-4 | NA | TRBD1 | TGTGCCAGCAGCTCAGTGGGTCAGGGGGTATCCTACGAGCAGTACTTC | CASSSVGQGVSYEQYF
TRBJ2-5 | TRBV5-5 | NA | NA | TGTGCCAGCAGCTTCTATCACGGGGAGACCCAGTACTTC | CASSFYHGETQYF
TRBJ2-7 | TRBV28 | NA | NA | TGTGCCAGCAGTTGGACACTCTACGAGCAGTACTTC | CASSWTLYEQYF
TRBJ2-3 | TRBV29-1 | NA | NA | TGCAGCGTTGAGGGGTCGAGCACAGATACGCAGTATTTT | CSVEGSSTDTQYF
TRBJ2-7 | TRBV27 | NA | NA | TGTGCCAGCAGTTTATCCGCCCCCTACGAGCAGTACTTC | CASSLSAPYEQYF
TRBJ2-3 | TRBV28 | NA | NA | TGTGCCAGCACCCGGGGCACTCATACGCAGTATTTT | CASTRGTHTQYF
TRBJ2-1 | TRBV5-1 | NA | TRBD1 | TGCGCCAGCAGCAAAGCCGGGACAGAGTACAATGAGCAGTTCTTC | CASSKAGTEYNEQFF
TRBJ2-7 | TRBV2 | NA | NA | TGTGCCAGCGGGGGGTTGGGGGACGAGCAGTACTTC | CASGGLGDEQYF
TRBJ2-5 | TRBV7-8 | NA | TRBD2 | TGTGCCAGCAGCGTCCCAGCGGGATATGAGACCCAGTACTTC | CASSVPAGYETQYF
TRBJ1-1 | TRBV28 | NA | NA | TGTGCCAGCTTTTCTGATACTGAAGCTTTCTTT | CASFSDTEAFF
TRBJ1-1 | TRBV11-2 | NA | NA | TGTGCCAGCAGCCCACGACTCTCTAAGGTATCCCCTGAAGCTTTCTTT | CASSPRLSKVSPEAFF
TRBJ2-1 | TRBV5-6 | NA | NA | TGTGCCACCACCGGGACAAATTACAATGAGCAGTTCTTC | CATTGTNYNEQFF
TRBJ1-2 | TRBV28 | NA | TRBD1 | TGTGCCAGCAGCTCCGGACAGGGCCGCTATGGCTACACCTTC | CASSSGQGRYGYTF
TRBJ2-3 | TRBV10-3 | NA | NA | TGTGCCATCAGTGGGGGGCCGAACACAGATACGCAGTATTTT | CAISGGPNTDTQYF
TRBJ2-5 | TRBV19 | once | NA | TGTGCCAGTAGTATAGACAGGCCCCAAGAGACCCAGTACTTC | CASSIDRPQETQYF
TRBJ2-4 | TRBV30 | once | NA | TGTGCCTGCCAAGGCCGAAGCAAAAACATTCAGTACTTC | CACQGRSKNIQYF
TRBJ2-1 | TRBV7-2 | once | NA | TGTGCCAGCAGCATCCGGGACTCATGGGAGCAGTTCTTC | CASSIRDSWEQFF
TRBJ2-1 | TRBV7-2 | NA | NA | TGTGCCAGCAGCTTCCCGAACCAGGACAGAGTCAACAATGAGCAGTTCTTC | CASSFPNQDRVNNEQFF